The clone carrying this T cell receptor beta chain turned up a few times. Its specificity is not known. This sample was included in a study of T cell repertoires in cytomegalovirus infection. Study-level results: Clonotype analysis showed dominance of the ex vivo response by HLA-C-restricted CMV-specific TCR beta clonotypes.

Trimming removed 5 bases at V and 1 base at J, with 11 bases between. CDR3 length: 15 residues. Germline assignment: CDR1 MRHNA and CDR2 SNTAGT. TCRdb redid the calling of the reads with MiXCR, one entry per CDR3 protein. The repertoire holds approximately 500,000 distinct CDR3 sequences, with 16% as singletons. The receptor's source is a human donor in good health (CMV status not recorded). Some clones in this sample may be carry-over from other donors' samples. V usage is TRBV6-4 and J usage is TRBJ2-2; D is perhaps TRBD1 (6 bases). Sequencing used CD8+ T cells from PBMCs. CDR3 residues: CASSPGTMNTGELFF. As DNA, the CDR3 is TGTGCCAGCAGTCCCGGGACAATGAACACCGGGGAGCTGTTTTTT.